A single T cell receptor (beta chain) is shown here with its context. These data are taken from a study of blood T cell repertoires in COVID-19. Looking at the study overall: The United States, Italy and Spain supplied acute and convalescent COVID-19 samples. T cells, B-cell-depleted T cells, or PBMCs provided the cDNA or gDNA that served as material.

As originally analysed: Estimates of nucleated cell counts were drawn from the amplification of reference gene primers. TCRdb keeps only in-frame clones here, not all; method: immunoSEQ multiplex PCR. V and J calls and clone size are those listed in that table; D and trimming were worked out from the DNA. The repertoire holds hundreds of thousands of clones, with roughly four fifths as singletons. V was pared by 6 bases and J by 5 bases, with 12 bases of the junction left unmatched. From germline, CDR1 is ENHRY and CDR2 SYGVKD. This CDR3 is built from 15 residues. The material sequenced was peripheral blood. The chain recombines TRBV10-3 with TRBJ2-7; 8 nucleotides align to TRBD1. This receptor was obtained from a woman aged 80 or over with acute or convalescent COVID-19. CDR3 residues: CAIRNPGQGGNEQYF. The DNA of the CDR3 is TGTGCCATCAGGAACCCTGGACAGGGAGGAAACGAGCAGTACTTC.